This passage covers 14 T cell receptor beta chains from one sample sequenced in a study of identical twins. In TCRdb, the 5' RACE reads were re-called with MiXCR into one record per CDR3 protein. The sample lists about 490,000 distinct CDR3 sequences; nearly 15% were seen once. The same data also went into a second study, on yellow fever vaccine responses in identical twins.

The sequenced sample was CD4+ T cells sorted from blood. Receptor source: a woman aged 18-35 years in good health.

The chain combines TRBV24-1 with TRBJ2-3, with D possibly matching TRBD1 (6 bases). V lost 9 bases to trimming and J lost 0 bases, with 9 bases between them. There are 13 residues in the CDR3. Germline-derived CDR1 and CDR2 are KGHDR and SFDVKD. The CDR3: CATGGGSTDTQYF. CDR3 in DNA: TGTGCCACCGGGGGCGGCAGCACAGATACGCAGTATTTT.

In its sample, this clonotype was seen a few times. This sequence joins TRBV3-1 and TRBJ2-2; TRBD2 matches 9 bases. Germline lookup yields CDR1 LGHDT and CDR2 YNNKEL (reference sequence). The CDR3 totals 21 residues. After removal of 0 bases from V and 2 bases from J, the junction contained 16 bases not matched to a gene. The CDR3 region has the DNA TGTGCCAGCAGCCAAGATCCCAAGCGGGGGGCCCTCCTCCTTAACACCGGGGAGCTGTTTTTT. As protein: CASSQDPKRGALLLNTGELFF.

Only a few counts were recorded for this clonotype. This rearrangement joins TRBV27 to TRBJ1-2; 9 bases map to TRBD1. The CDR3 length is 15 residues. The germline V gene has CDR1 MNHEY and CDR2 SMNVEV (reference sequence). Trimming cost V 5 bases and J 4 bases; bases outside gene matches: 8. The CDR3 DNA reads TGTGCCAGCAGTCCTGACAGGGGGGCCCCCTATGGCTACACCTTC. This translates into CASSPDRGAPYGYTF.

This clonotype was seen a handful of times. The chain uses TRBV5-1 and TRBJ2-2, with TRBD1 as a possible D gene (7 bases). V was clipped by 3 bases and J by 5 bases, with 20 bases between them. The CDR3 spans 17 residues. Per germline, CDR1 SGHRS and CDR2 YFSETQ. The CDR3 is CASSWGDSMRSTGELFF. In nucleotides, the CDR3 is TGCGCCAGCAGCTGGGGGGACAGTATGAGGTCGACCGGGGAGCTGTTTTTT.

This clonotype showed up just a few times. V gene TRBV19 combines with J gene TRBJ2-5; 8 bases map to TRBD1. Germline V lookup: CDR1 LNHDA, CDR2 SQIVND (reference sequence). CDR3 length: 14 amino acids. The junction had 3 bases not matched to a gene; V was cut back by 2 bases and J by 4 bases. The CDR3 region is CASSILGTGETQYF. DNA for the CDR3: TGTGCCAGTAGTATACTGGGGACAGGAGAGACCCAGTACTTC.

The CDR3 reads CASSLPGLAGLNEQFF. For the CDR3, the DNA is TGTGCCAGCAGTTTACCCGGACTAGCGGGCCTTAATGAGCAGTTCTTC. The rearrangement joins TRBV28 to TRBJ2-1; 11 bases agree with TRBD2. The V gene's germline CDR1 is MDHEN and CDR2 SYDVKM. J lost 7 bases, V lost 2 bases, and 7 bases had no gene match. This CDR3 has 16 amino acids.

The genes are TRBV10-3 and TRBJ2-7; TRBD2 agrees at 9 bases. The trim removed 10 bases at V and 6 bases at J, leaving 13 bases unmatched. Germline V CDR1 and CDR2: ENHRY, SYGVKD. The length of the CDR3 is 14 residues. The CDR3, as DNA: TGTGCCACCACTAAACAGCGGGAGGCCTTCGAGCAGTACGTC. Residues: CATTKQREAFEQYV.

The chain has TRBV24-1 and TRBJ2-1; D is possibly TRBD2 (5 bases). The CDR3 is made up of 15 amino acids. With 0 bases removed from V and 5 bases from J, the gap between germline ends came to 10 bases. Germline CDR1 and CDR2: KGHDR and SFDVKD. CDR3 in amino acids: CATSDLLAPNNEQFF. In DNA, the CDR3 is TGTGCCACCAGTGATTTGTTAGCGCCGAACAATGAGCAGTTCTTC.

The V call is TRBV9, the J call TRBJ1-5; TRBD1 might be the D (5 bases). Trimming stripped 4 bases from V and 6 bases from J, with 17 bases between. This CDR3 spans 15 amino acids. The germline CDR1 and CDR2 sequences are SGDLS and YYNGEE. The CDR3 bases are TGTGCCAGCAGCCCTCACGGGGGTAGCGTTCAGCCCCAGCATTTT. Its protein product is CASSPHGGSVQPQHF.

This clonotype has just a few counts. The gene calls are TRBV12-3 or TRBV12-4 and TRBJ2-1, with a possible D match to TRBD2 (6 bases). V lost 3 bases and J 6 bases, leaving 21 bases between the germline ends. The CDR3 length is 17 residues. CDR3 in amino acids: CASSFPPDYPGANEQFF. The CDR3, as DNA: TGTGCCAGCAGTTTCCCCCCGGACTACCCTGGGGCCAATGAGCAGTTCTTC.

This clonotype occurred a few times. The chain combines TRBV11-2 with TRBJ2-5; TRBD1 agrees at 9 bases. The CDR3 length is 16 residues. J was trimmed by 5 bases and V by 5 bases; bases with no gene match: 12. CDR1 and CDR2 (germline): SGHAT, FQNNGV. The CDR3 DNA reads as TGTGCCAGCAGCCCCAGCGGACAGGGGATGGGGGAGACCCAGTACTTC. It translates to CASSPSGQGMGETQYF. The variable domain in full, with the rest retrieved from reference TRBV11-2 and TRBJ2-5, is EAGVAQSPRYKIIEKRQSVAFWCNPISGHATLYWYQQILGQGPKLLIQFQNNGVVDDSQLPKDRFSAERLKGVDSTLKIQPAKLEDSAVYLCASSPSGQGMGETQYFGPGTRLLVL.

The rearrangement links TRBV11-2 to TRBJ1-6; 7 bases line up with TRBD1. CDR1 is SGHAT, CDR2 FQNNGV, per germline. J lost 9 bases, V lost 5 bases, and 7 bases had no gene match. The CDR3 runs 14 residues. The CDR3 protein is CASSPDRAGSPLHF. Written as DNA, the CDR3 is TGTGCCAGCAGCCCCGACAGGGCGGGTTCACCCCTCCACTTT.

CDR3 sequence reads: CAISDVGLNTGELFF. The DNA of the CDR3 is TGTGCCATCAGTGATGTGGGCCTGAACACCGGGGAGCTGTTTTTT. The chain recombines TRBV10-3 with TRBJ2-2; D unresolved. V was trimmed by 3 bases and J by 1 base, leaving 9 bases between them. The CDR3 runs to 15 residues. CDR1 and CDR2 from the germline V gene are ENHRY and SYGVKD.

The chain carries TRBV27 and TRBJ2-2; 16 bases are shared with TRBD2. The V segment lost 6 bases and the J segment 6 bases; nucleotides outside the gene matches: 1. This CDR3 is 15 amino acids long. Germline-derived CDR1 and CDR2 are MNHEY and SMNVEV (reference sequence). CDR3 in amino acids: CASRGLAGGAGELFF. The CDR3, as DNA: TGTGCCAGCAGGGGACTAGCGGGAGGGGCCGGGGAGCTGTTTTTT.